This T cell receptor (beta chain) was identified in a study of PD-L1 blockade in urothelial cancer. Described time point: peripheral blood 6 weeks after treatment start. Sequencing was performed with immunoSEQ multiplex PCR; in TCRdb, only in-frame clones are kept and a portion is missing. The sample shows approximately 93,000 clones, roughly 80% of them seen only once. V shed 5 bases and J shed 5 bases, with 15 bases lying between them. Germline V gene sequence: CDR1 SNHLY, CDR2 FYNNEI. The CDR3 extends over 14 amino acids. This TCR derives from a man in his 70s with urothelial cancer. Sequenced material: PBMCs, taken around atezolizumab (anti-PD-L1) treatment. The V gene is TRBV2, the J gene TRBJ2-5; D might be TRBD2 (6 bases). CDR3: CASSWRDGTETQYF. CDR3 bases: TGTGCCAGCAGTTGGAGGGACGGCACGGAGACCCAGTACTTC. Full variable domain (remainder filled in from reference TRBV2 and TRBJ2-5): EPEVTQTPSHQVTQMGQEVILRCVPISNHLYFYWYRQILGQKVEFLVSFYNNEISEKSEIFDDQFSVERPDGSNFTLKIRSTKLEDSAMYFCASSWRDGTETQYFGPGTRLLVL.